Shown below are 27 T cell receptor beta chains from a single sample sequenced in a study of patients and donors after allogeneic stem cell transplantation (dated by TCRdb to 2018 to 2020). The library was prepared using RT-PCR. Sequencing was performed on a NextSeq 550. TCRdb reran the public reads through fastp at Q25 and MiXCR, keeping productive beta chains. A single entry per CDR3 protein holds the most common genes and DNA from its merged rows. The sample data list approximately 160,000 distinct CDR3 sequences, and approximately 24% of these were observed just once. Roughly a quarter of the sample rests with the top ten. Sequenced material: blood, either unsorted or a sorted T cell fraction (not recorded which). The receptors shown here come from a human donor who was either an allogeneic HSCT recipient or a stem cell or donor lymphocyte infusion donor (not recorded which). It is not recorded whose cells these are; they may come from a transplant donor.

V usage is TRBV19 and J usage is TRBJ2-1; D is perhaps TRBD1 (6 bases). V lost 3 bases to trimming and J lost 9 bases, with 15 bases between them. The CDR3 totals 14 residues. CDR1 is LNHDA, CDR2 SQIVND, per germline (reference sequence). For the CDR3, the DNA is TGTGCCAGTAGTATTTACAGGGACGGTGGTGAGCAGTTCTTC. Encoded protein: CASSIYRDGGEQFF.

This clonotype was counted only a few times. V gene TRBV10-3 combines with J gene TRBJ2-7; D remains ambiguous. The length of the CDR3 is 14 residues. Germline CDR1 is ENHRY and CDR2 is SYGVKD. Trimming removed 2 bases from V and 0 bases from J, with 8 bases in between. The CDR3 loop is CAISEGAASYEQYF. CDR3 bases: TGTGCCATCAGTGAGGGTGCGGCCTCCTACGAGCAGTACTTC.

The V gene is TRBV10-3, the J gene TRBJ1-4; 7 positions match TRBD1. Losses at the gene ends were 3 bases for V and 4 bases for J; bases not matched to a gene: 8. This CDR3 is built from 16 residues. In germline, CDR1 is ENHRY, CDR2 SYGVKD. The CDR3, as DNA: TGTGCCATCAGTGAAAGTCCGGGACAGAGTAATGAAAAACTGTTTTTT. Residues: CAISESPGQSNEKLFF.

This clonotype was observed a few times. The chain combines TRBV12-3 or TRBV12-4 with TRBJ1-5; D is ambiguous. V was pared by 6 bases and J by 0 bases, with 15 bases between. CDR3 length: 16 residues. The CDR3 spells CASSHFSYYSNQPQHF. Here the CDR3 DNA reads TGTGCCAGCAGCCACTTCAGCTATTATAGCAATCAGCCCCAGCATTTT.

This clonotype has at least ten counts. J is TRBJ1-1 and V is TRBV5-1; D may be TRBD1 (5 bases). The ends were cut back, 6 bases at V and 6 bases at J, with 18 bases in the middle. The germline gives CDR1 SGHRS, CDR2 YFSETQ. This CDR3 has 14 residues. The CDR3 region has the DNA TGCGCCAGCATGGGGGTTCCGGGGAGCGCTGAAGCTTTCTTT. Amino acid sequence: CASMGVPGSAEAFF.

Details on this clonotype: Its ends do not fully match the called genes, so a read error is possible. The V call is TRBV29-1, the J call TRBJ2-3; D remains ambiguous. Germline CDR1 SQVTM, CDR2 ANQGSEA. CDR3 length: 10 residues. The DNA for the CDR3 is TGCAGCGCACTTGAAGATACGCTGTATTTT. Protein: CSALEDTLYF.

The chain carries TRBV3-1 and TRBJ2-5, with D perhaps matching TRBD1 or TRBD2 (6 bases each). This CDR3 is 15 amino acids long. V was clipped by 3 bases and J by 3 bases, with 14 bases between them. Germline CDR1 reads LGHDT; CDR2 reads YNNKEL (reference sequence). CDR3 nucleotides: TGTGCCAGCAGCCACCCCGGGGGCCTGGAAGAGACCCAGTACTTC. It yields the protein CASSHPGGLEETQYF.

Remarks on this clonotype: At one end, the junction sequence differs from germline, possibly due to a read error. The J gene is TRBJ2-1, the V gene TRBV7-2; 9 positions match TRBD2. Germline V gives CDR1 SGHTA, CDR2 FQGNSA. CDR3 length: 14 residues. Here the CDR3 reads CASRLAGAGWEQFF. The CDR3 bases are TGTGCCAGCAGATTAGCGGGGGCCGGGTGGGAGCAGTTCTTC.

The chain has TRBV29-1 and TRBJ2-1; 10 positions agree with TRBD2. The CDR3 is 14 amino acids. Trimming cost V 6 bases and J 9 bases; bases outside gene matches: 11. Germline V gene sequence: CDR1 SQVTM, CDR2 ANQGSEA. The DNA for the CDR3 is TGCAGCGTGGGCCCCCAGCGGGGGGGCCCTGAGCAGTTCTTC. Amino acid sequence: CSVGPQRGGPEQFF.

This clonotype was recorded at least ten times. The genes are TRBV18 and TRBJ1-2; D gene unclear. The V and J ends lost 0 bases and 4 bases respectively, with 12 bases between them. The CDR3 is 15 residues long. The germline gives CDR1 KGHSH, CDR2 LQKENI. This CDR3 is CASSPPLQLLYGYTF. The CDR3 bases are TGTGCCAGCTCACCACCCTTACAGCTCCTCTATGGCTACACCTTC.

The table lists this clonotype with a few counts. This rearrangement joins TRBV19 to TRBJ1-3; D not resolved. The CDR3 runs to 16 residues. Germline V CDR1 and CDR2: LNHDA, SQIVND (reference sequence). V gave up 3 bases and J gave up 0 bases, with 12 bases separating them. The CDR3 nucleotides read TGTGCCAGTAGTATTGAGGCGGGTAACTCTGGAAACACCATATATTTT. Encoded protein: CASSIEAGNSGNTIYF.

The chain recombines TRBV10-3 with TRBJ2-1; D is possibly TRBD2 (5 bases). This CDR3 has 13 amino acids. Germline values: CDR1 ENHRY, CDR2 SYGVKD. V was cut by 7 bases and J by 5 bases, with 12 bases left in between. The CDR3 DNA follows: TGTGCCATCATGACTACCGTGGACAATGAGCAGTTCTTC. It yields the protein CAIMTTVDNEQFF.

This clonotype was observed a handful of times. CDR3 protein: CASSGGNTYNEQFF. The CDR3 bases are TGTGCCAGCAGCGGGGGGAACACTTACAATGAGCAGTTCTTC. The chain has TRBV28 and TRBJ2-1; TRBD2 agrees at 7 bases. CDR3 length: 14 residues. The junction had 6 bases not matched to a gene; V was cut back by 6 bases and J by 4 bases. The germline gives CDR1 MDHEN, CDR2 SYDVKM.

V usage is TRBV18 and J usage is TRBJ2-3; D uncertain. Germline values: CDR1 KGHSH, CDR2 LQKENI. Trimming took 0 bases from V and 4 from J, leaving 5 bases between them. This CDR3 comprises 13 residues. The CDR3 DNA sequence: TGTGCCAGCTCACCACCTGCGGCAGATACGCAGTATTTT. It encodes CASSPPAADTQYF. Variable domain in full (rest from reference TRBV18 and TRBJ2-3): NAGVMQNPRHLVRRRGQEARLRCSPMKGHSHVYWYRQLPEEGLKFMVYLQKENIIDESGMPKERFSAEFPKEGPSILRIQQVVRGDSAAYFCASSPPAADTQYFGPGTRLTVL.

This chain connects TRBV12-3 or TRBV12-4 to TRBJ1-1, with D possibly matching TRBD1 (5 bases). The CDR3 is made up of 13 amino acids. V was trimmed by 7 bases and J by 7 bases, leaving 16 bases between them. CDR3 protein: CASTLGGKGEAFF. CDR3 coding DNA: TGTGCCAGCACCTTGGGGGGGAAGGGTGAAGCTTTCTTT.

This chain connects TRBV4-2 to TRBJ2-5; the match to TRBD1 covers 11 bases. J was trimmed by 5 bases and V by 1 base; bases with no gene match: 6. The CDR3 has 16 amino acids. CDR1 is LGHNA, CDR2 YNFKEQ, per germline. Written as DNA, the CDR3 is TGTGCCAGCAGCCAAGCCCCGGGACAGGGGGTTGAGACCCAGTACTTC. Translating it yields CASSQAPGQGVETQYF.

V and J are TRBV4-1 and TRBJ1-1, with a tentative D call TRBD1 (6 bases). V was pared by 4 bases and J by 8 bases, with 17 bases between. The length of the CDR3 is 14 residues. In germline, CDR1 is MGHRA, CDR2 YSYEKL. The CDR3 DNA is TGCGCCAGCAGCCGACCGGGACAAGGATTAGAAGCTTTCTTT. Translation: CASSRPGQGLEAFF.

The table lists this clonotype with a few counts. The chain combines TRBV19 with TRBJ1-5; D possibly corresponds to TRBD1 (6 bases). Trimming removed 3 bases at V and 6 bases at J, with 12 bases between. The V gene's germline CDR1 is LNHDA and CDR2 SQIVND (reference sequence). The CDR3 spans 14 residues. CDR3 bases: TGTGCCAGTAGTATGAGCGGGGGCTTTCAGCCCCAGCATTTT. Residues: CASSMSGGFQPQHF. Filled out from reference TRBV19 and TRBJ1-5, the complete variable domain reads DGGITQSPKYLFRKEGQNVTLSCEQNLNHDAMYWYRQDPGQGLRLIYYSQIVNDFQKGDIAEGYSVSREKKESFPLTVTSAQKNPTAFYLCASSMSGGFQPQHFGDGTRLSIL.

This clonotype was counted only a few times. J is TRBJ1-1 and V is TRBV4-3, with a possible D match to TRBD1 (5 bases). Germline CDR1 LGHNA, CDR2 YSLEER. With 6 bases removed from V and 3 bases from J, the gap between germline ends came to 29 bases. This CDR3 has 19 amino acids. CDR3 sequence reads: CASSQNWFLREGKDTEAFF. The CDR3 DNA is TGCGCCAGCAGTCAAAACTGGTTCCTCCGGGAGGGGAAGGACACTGAAGCTTTCTTT.

This chain uses TRBV5-8 with TRBJ2-3, with a possible D match to TRBD1 (5 bases). Germline CDR1 SGHTS, CDR2 YDEGEE. Trimming took 1 base from V and 13 from J, leaving 16 bases between them. The CDR3 contains 13 residues. The CDR3 DNA is TGTGCCAGCAGCTTGTTCAGCCTCCCCAGGGAGTATTTT. Its translation: CASSLFSLPREYF.

The CDR3 DNA follows: TGCGCCAGCAGTTCCACGACTAGTACCTTAAACAATGAGCAGTTCTTC. Translation gives CASSSTTSTLNNEQFF. The chain links TRBV5-1 to TRBJ2-1; D is perhaps TRBD2 (6 bases). The V gene lost 5 bases and the J gene lost 5 bases, with 20 bases spanning the gap. The V gene's germline CDR1 is SGHRS and CDR2 YFSETQ. The CDR3 consists of 16 residues.

This chain joins TRBV10-3 and TRBJ2-3; 7 bases agree with TRBD1. From germline, CDR1 is ENHRY and CDR2 SYGVKD. This CDR3 is 16 amino acids long. The junction had 11 bases not matched to a gene; V was cut back by 5 bases and J by 3 bases. CDR3: CAISKQRGPGTDTQYF. CDR3 nucleotide sequence: TGTGCCATCAGTAAACAGAGGGGGCCGGGGACAGATACGCAGTATTTT.

This chain links TRBV6-2 or TRBV6-3 with TRBJ2-2; a possible D gene is TRBD1 (5 bases). The CDR3 contains 15 residues. Germline CDR1 and CDR2: MNHEY and SVGEGT. Trimming pared 2 bases from V and 5 bases from J, leaving 12 bases between. The CDR3: CASSYTIKGTGELFF. CDR3 coding DNA: TGTGCCAGCAGTTACACCATAAAGGGGACCGGGGAGCTGTTTTTT.

V and J are TRBV20-1 and TRBJ2-7; no reliable D call. The CDR3 extends over 12 amino acids. V lost 2 bases to trimming and J lost 2 bases, with 7 bases between them. The germline V gene has CDR1 DFQATT and CDR2 SNEGSKA (reference sequence). This chain's CDR3 is CSARSFPYEQYF. CDR3 nucleotide sequence: TGCAGTGCTAGATCTTTCCCCTACGAGCAGTACTTC.

This clonotype has a count of ten or more. This chain uses TRBV12-3 or TRBV12-4 with TRBJ2-3, with 8 nucleotides matching TRBD2. The CDR3 length is 14 residues. The V and J ends lost 4 bases and 5 bases, in that order; junction bases with no gene match: 5. The CDR3 here is CASSYGGAGDTQYF. The CDR3, as DNA: TGTGCCAGCAGTTACGGGGGGGCCGGAGATACGCAGTATTTT.

The rearrangement uses TRBV15 and TRBJ1-1, with a weak D call TRBD1 (6 bases). V shed 2 bases and J shed 7 bases, with 11 bases lying between them. The germline V gene has CDR1 LNHNV and CDR2 YYDKDF (reference sequence). The CDR3 extends over 13 amino acids. Here the CDR3 reads CATSRRGGFEAFF. DNA of the CDR3: TGTGCCACCAGCAGACGAGGGGGGTTTGAAGCTTTCTTT.

This clonotype was seen a few times. The J gene is TRBJ1-4, the V gene TRBV5-1; D is ambiguous. The CDR3 is 14 amino acids. CDR1 and CDR2 from the germline V gene are SGHRS and YFSETQ. V lost 3 bases, J lost 5 bases, and 11 bases lay in between. The CDR3 spells CASSSPPQNEKLFF. In DNA, the CDR3 is TGCGCCAGCAGCTCCCCCCCCCAGAATGAAAAACTGTTTTTT.